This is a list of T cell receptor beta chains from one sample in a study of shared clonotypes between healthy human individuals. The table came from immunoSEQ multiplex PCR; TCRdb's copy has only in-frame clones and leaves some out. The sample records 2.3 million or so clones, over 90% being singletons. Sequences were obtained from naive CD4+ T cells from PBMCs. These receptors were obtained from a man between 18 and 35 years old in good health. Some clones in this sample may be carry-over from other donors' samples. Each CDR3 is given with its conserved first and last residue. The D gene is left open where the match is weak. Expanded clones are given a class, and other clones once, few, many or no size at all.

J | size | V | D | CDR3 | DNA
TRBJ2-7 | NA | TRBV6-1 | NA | CASSEAASFAFSYEQYF | TGTGCCAGCAGTGAAGCAGCCAGCTTCGCTTTCTCCTACGAGCAGTACTTC
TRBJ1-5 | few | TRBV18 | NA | CASSPGGVIQPQHF | TGTGCCAGCTCACCTGGCGGGGTGATACAGCCCCAGCATTTT
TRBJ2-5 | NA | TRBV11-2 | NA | CASSLDLGRETQYF | TGTGCCAGCAGCTTAGACCTCGGAAGAGAGACCCAGTACTTC
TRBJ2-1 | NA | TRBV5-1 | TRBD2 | CASSLGSGRVNEQFF | TGCGCCAGCAGCTTGGGTAGCGGGAGAGTCAATGAGCAGTTCTTC
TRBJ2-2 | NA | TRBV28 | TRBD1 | CASSTGTANTGELFF | TGTGCCAGCAGTACAGGGACAGCGAACACCGGGGAGCTGTTTTTT
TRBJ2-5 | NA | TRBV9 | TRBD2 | CASSVGTKETQYF | TGTGCCAGCAGCGTTGGGACTAAAGAGACCCAGTACTTC
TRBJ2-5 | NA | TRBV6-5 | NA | CASSLWERETQYF | TGTGCCAGCAGTCTGTGGGAGAGGGAGACCCAGTACTTC
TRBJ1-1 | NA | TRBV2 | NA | CASSLTEAFF | TGTGCCAGCAGTCTCACTGAAGCTTTCTTT
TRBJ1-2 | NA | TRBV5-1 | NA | CASSFSGEKNYGYTF | TGCGCCAGCAGCTTCTCCGGCGAAAAAAACTATGGCTACACCTTC
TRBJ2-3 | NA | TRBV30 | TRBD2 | CAWSVAGVPDTQYF | TGTGCCTGGAGTGTCGCGGGAGTGCCAGATACGCAGTATTTT
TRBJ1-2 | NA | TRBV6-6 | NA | CASPHEVDYGYTF | TGTGCCAGTCCCCACGAGGTCGACTATGGCTACACCTTC
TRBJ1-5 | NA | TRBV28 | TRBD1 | CASRRQGREQPQHF | TGTGCCAGCAGAAGACAGGGAAGGGAGCAGCCCCAGCATTTT
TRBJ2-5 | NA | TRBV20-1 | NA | CSASAPLGQYF | TGCAGTGCTAGTGCCCCGCTAGGGCAGTACTTC
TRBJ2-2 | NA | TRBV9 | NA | CASSVDSANTGELFF | TGTGCCAGCAGCGTAGACAGCGCGAACACCGGGGAGCTGTTTTTT
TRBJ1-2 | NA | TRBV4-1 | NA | CASSLSLGGLYGYTF | TGCGCCAGCAGCTTGAGTCTAGGGGGTCTCTACGGCTACACCTTC
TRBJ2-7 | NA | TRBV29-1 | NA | CSVEIRGYEQYF | TGCAGCGTTGAGATCAGGGGCTACGAGCAGTACTTC
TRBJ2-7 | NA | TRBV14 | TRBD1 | CASSQGTGGFYEQYF | TGTGCCAGCAGCCAAGGGACAGGGGGATTCTACGAGCAGTACTTC
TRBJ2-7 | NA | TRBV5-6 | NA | CASSLIGTREQYF | TGTGCCAGCAGCTTGATCGGGACTCGCGAGCAGTACTTC
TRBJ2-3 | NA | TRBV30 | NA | CARQSTDTQYF | TGTGCCCGACAGAGCACAGATACGCAGTATTTT
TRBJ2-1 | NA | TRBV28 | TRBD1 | CASSLLRTGLDNEQFF | TGTGCCAGCAGTTTATTAAGGACAGGGCTTGACAATGAGCAGTTCTTC
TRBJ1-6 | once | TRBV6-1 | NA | CASRELQGRRNSPLHF | TGTGCCAGCAGAGAATTACAGGGCCGGCGTAATTCACCCCTCCACTTT
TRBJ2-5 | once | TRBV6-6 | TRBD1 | CASSYSPRDRQEAQYF | TGTGCCAGCAGTTACTCGCCCCGGGACAGACAAGAGGCCCAGTACTTC
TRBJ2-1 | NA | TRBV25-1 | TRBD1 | CASTGQGRMNEQFF | TGTGCCAGCACGGGACAGGGTCGTATGAATGAGCAGTTCTTC
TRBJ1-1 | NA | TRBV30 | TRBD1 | CAWSVFAGGTEAFF | TGTGCCTGGAGCGTATTTGCAGGGGGCACTGAAGCTTTCTTT
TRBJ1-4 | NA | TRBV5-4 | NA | CASSSDGTLGEKLFF | TGTGCCAGCAGCTCGGATGGTACCTTGGGTGAAAAACTGTTTTTT
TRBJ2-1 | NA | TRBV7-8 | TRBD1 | CASSLTGVHEQFF | TGTGCCAGCAGCTTAACAGGGGTCCATGAGCAGTTCTTC
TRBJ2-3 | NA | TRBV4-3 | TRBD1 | CASSQGPGQGADTQYF | TGCGCCAGCAGCCAAGGGCCGGGACAGGGAGCAGATACGCAGTATTTT
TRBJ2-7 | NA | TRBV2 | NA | CASSYIYEQYF | TGTGCCAGCAGTTATATCTACGAGCAGTACTTC
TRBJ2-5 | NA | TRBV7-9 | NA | CASSLRWETQYF | TGTGCCAGCAGCTTAAGATGGGAGACCCAGTACTTC
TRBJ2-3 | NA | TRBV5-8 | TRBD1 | CASRHPGTGTPDTQYF | TGTGCCAGCAGACACCCCGGGACAGGGACCCCAGATACGCAGTATTTT
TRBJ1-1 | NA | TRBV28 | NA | CASSFMENEDTEAFF | TGTGCCAGCAGTTTTATGGAAAATGAGGACACTGAAGCTTTCTTT
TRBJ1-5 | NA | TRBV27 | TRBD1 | CASSLPGTASNQPQHF | TGTGCCAGCAGTTTGCCCGGGACAGCTAGCAATCAGCCCCAGCATTTT
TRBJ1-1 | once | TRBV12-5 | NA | CASGLPSQAEAFF | TGTGCTAGTGGTTTGCCCTCACAGGCGGAAGCTTTCTTT
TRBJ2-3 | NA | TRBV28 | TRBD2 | CASSSGSGVDTQYF | TGTGCCAGCAGCAGCGGGAGTGGGGTAGATACGCAGTATTTT
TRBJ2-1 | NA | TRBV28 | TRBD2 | CASSLFKGLAGGPNEQFF | TGTGCCAGCAGTTTATTTAAGGGACTAGCGGGAGGACCCAATGAGCAGTTCTTC
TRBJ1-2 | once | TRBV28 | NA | CASSYQGPNYGYTF | TGTGCCAGCAGTTACCAGGGACCTAACTATGGCTACACCTTC
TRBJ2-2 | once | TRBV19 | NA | CASTSEKKNTGELFF | TGTGCCAGTACCTCGGAGAAGAAGAACACCGGGGAGCTGTTTTTT
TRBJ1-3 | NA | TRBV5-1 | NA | CASSLGWRDTGNTIYF | TGCGCCAGCAGCTTGGGATGGAGGGATACTGGAAACACCATATATTTT
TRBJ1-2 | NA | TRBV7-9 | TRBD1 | CASYLQGAGYTF | TGTGCCAGTTACCTACAGGGGGCCGGCTACACCTTC
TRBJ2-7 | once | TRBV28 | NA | CASSPRGYEQYF | TGTGCCAGCAGTCCCCGGGGCTACGAGCAGTACTTC
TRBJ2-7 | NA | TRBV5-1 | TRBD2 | CASSLVGGSYEQYF | TGCGCCAGCAGCTTGGTGGGCGGGAGTTACGAGCAGTACTTC
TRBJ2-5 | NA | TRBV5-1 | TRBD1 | CASSLRDSSETQYF | TGCGCCAGCAGCCTCCGGGACAGTTCAGAGACCCAGTACTTC